The 2 T cell receptor beta chains in this list originate from one sample, sequenced in a study of graft-versus-host responses after intestinal transplantation (dated by TCRdb to 2020 to 2023). Libraries were prepared through the immunoSEQ multiplex PCR assay. Sourced from immuneACCESS, this table was stored by TCRdb with only in-frame sequences that have V and J called. A share of the clones is absent; for the studies checked, an unresolved V gene accounts for under half, and the remainder has no known explanation. This sample gives approximately 89,000 clones in total; 85% to 95% of them show up just once. The ten biggest clones cover approximately 1% of the sample. Their antigen targets remain unknown. The sample's time point label, decoded: cells obtained before transplantation from donor or recipient. The specimen comprised unstimulated CD8+ T cells sorted from spleen or lymph node cells, sampled before transplant. Receptor source: a human donor who was the organ donor for an intestinal transplant.

The V call is TRBV9, the J call TRBJ2-2; the D gene is possibly TRBD2 (6 bases). The germline gives CDR1 SGDLS, CDR2 YYNGEE. The V and J ends lost 2 bases and 3 bases respectively, with 11 bases between them. The CDR3 is 15 amino acids. The CDR3 loop is CASSVGGWYTGELFF. CDR3 bases: TGTGCCAGCAGCGTGGGGGGTTGGTACACCGGGGAGCTGTTTTTT.

This chain links TRBV9 with TRBJ2-1; D not resolved. Germline-derived CDR1 and CDR2 are SGDLS and YYNGEE. Trimming stripped 0 bases from V and 5 bases from J, with 3 bases between. CDR3 length: 12 amino acids. The CDR3 nucleotides are TGTGCCAGCAGCGTAGACAACAATGAGCAGTTCTTC. Its translation: CASSVDNNEQFF.